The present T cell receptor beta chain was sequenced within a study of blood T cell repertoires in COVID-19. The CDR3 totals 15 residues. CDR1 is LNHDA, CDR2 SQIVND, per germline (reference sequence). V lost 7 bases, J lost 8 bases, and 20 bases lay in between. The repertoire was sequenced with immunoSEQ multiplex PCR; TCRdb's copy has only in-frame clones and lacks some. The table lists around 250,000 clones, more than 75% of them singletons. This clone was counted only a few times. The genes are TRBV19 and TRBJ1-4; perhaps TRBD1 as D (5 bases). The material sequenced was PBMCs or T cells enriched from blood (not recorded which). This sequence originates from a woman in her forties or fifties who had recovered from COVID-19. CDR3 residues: CASTTARGGGEKLFF. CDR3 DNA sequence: TGTGCCAGTACCACCGCGAGGGGCGGGGGAGAAAAACTGTTTTTT.